This T cell receptor beta chain was captured in a study of technical replicates of blood from a few donors (dated by TCRdb to 2016 to 2017). From cysteine to phenylalanine, the CDR3 is 15 amino acids long. Only the CDR3 region is kept as DNA, spanning 45 bases read in frame from base 1. CDR1 and CDR2 (SGHVS, FNYEAQ) derive from the germline V gene. Library prep was done by the immunoSEQ multiplex PCR assay. TCRdb mirrors the immuneACCESS table, restricted to in-frame sequences. Some clones are absent from its copies; in checked studies, under half trace to an unresolved V gene, and the reason for the others is unknown. The sample table contains approximately 94,000 clones; only one count was recorded for around 96% of them. The ten largest clonotypes hold about 0.34% of the sample. As regards this clone: It has no known antigen specificity. One end of the junction varies from germline; a read error may be responsible.

This chain joins TRBV7-6 to TRBJ2-7, and 8 junction bases match TRBD2. Sequenced sample: T cells isolated from PBMCs. This receptor was obtained from a human donor in good health. In nucleotide form, the sequence is TGTGCCAGCAGCGTAGCCGGGACTAGTAGTGACGAGCAGTACTTC. This translates into CASSVAGTSSDEQYF.